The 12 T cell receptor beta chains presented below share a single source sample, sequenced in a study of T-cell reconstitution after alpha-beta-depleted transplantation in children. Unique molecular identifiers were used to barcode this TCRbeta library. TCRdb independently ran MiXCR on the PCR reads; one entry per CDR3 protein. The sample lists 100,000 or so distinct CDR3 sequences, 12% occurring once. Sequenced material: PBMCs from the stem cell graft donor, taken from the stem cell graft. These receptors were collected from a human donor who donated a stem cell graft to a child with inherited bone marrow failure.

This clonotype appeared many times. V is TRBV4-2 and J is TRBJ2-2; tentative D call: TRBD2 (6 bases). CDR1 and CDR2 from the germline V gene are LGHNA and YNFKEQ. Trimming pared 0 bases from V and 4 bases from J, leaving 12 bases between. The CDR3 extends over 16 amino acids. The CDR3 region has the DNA TGTGCCAGCAGCCAAGAGGCGGGATGGAGCACCGGGGAGCTGTTTTTT. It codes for CASSQEAGWSTGELFF.

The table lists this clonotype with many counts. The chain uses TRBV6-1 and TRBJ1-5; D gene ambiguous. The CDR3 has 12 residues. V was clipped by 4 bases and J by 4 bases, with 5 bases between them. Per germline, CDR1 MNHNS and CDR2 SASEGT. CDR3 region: CASSVRNQPQHF. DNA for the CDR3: TGTGCCAGCAGTGTTCGGAATCAGCCCCAGCATTTT.

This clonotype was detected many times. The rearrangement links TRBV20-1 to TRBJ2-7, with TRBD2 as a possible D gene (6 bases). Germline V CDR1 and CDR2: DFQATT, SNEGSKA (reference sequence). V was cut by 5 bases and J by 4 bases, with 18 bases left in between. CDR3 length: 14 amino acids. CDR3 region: CSAGKLGAGYEQYF. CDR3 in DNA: TGCAGTGCTGGGAAATTGGGCGCGGGATACGAGCAGTACTTC.

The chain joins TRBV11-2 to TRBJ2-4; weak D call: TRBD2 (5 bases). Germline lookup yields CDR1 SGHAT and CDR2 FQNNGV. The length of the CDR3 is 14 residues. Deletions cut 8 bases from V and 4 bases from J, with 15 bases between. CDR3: CASERLWEKNIQYF. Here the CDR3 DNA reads TGTGCCAGCGAGAGACTGTGGGAGAAAAACATTCAGTACTTC.

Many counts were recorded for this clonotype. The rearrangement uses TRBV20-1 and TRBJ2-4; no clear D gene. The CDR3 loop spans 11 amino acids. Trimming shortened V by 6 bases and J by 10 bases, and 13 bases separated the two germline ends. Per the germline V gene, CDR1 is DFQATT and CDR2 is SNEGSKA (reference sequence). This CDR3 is CSALTLGIQYF. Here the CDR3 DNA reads TGCAGTGCCCTGACACTGGGTATTCAGTACTTC.

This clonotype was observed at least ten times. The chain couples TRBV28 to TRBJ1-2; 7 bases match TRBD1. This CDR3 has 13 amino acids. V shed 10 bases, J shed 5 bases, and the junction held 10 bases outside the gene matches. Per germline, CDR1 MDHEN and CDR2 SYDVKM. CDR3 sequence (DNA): TGTGCCACCCATGGAACAGGGGTATATGGCTACACCTTC. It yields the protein CATHGTGVYGYTF.

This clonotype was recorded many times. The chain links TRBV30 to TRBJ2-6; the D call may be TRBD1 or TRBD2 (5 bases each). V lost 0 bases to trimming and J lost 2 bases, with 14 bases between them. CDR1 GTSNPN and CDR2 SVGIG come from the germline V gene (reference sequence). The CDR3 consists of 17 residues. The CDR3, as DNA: TGTGCCTGGAGTGTACGAGGGAAAGGGGCTGGGGCCAACGTCCTGACTTTC. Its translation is CAWSVRGKGAGANVLTF. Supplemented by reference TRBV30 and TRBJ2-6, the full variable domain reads SQTIHQWPATLVQPVGSPLSLECTVEGTSNPNLYWYRQAAGRGLQLLFYSVGIGQISSEVPQNLSASRPQDRQFILSSKKLLLSDSGFYLCAWSVRGKGAGANVLTFGAGSRLTVL.

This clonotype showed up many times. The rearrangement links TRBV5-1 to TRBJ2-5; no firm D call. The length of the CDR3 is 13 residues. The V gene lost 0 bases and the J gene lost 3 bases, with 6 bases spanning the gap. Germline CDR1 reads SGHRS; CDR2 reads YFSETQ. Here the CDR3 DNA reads TGCGCCAGCAGCTTGGTTGTTGAAGAGACCCAGTACTTC. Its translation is CASSLVVEETQYF.

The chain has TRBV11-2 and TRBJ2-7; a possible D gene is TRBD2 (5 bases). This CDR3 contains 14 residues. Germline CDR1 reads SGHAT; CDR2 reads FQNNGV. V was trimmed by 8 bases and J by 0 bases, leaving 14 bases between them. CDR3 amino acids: CASHRGLSSYEQYF. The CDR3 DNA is TGTGCCAGCCACCGTGGACTGAGCTCCTACGAGCAGTACTTC.

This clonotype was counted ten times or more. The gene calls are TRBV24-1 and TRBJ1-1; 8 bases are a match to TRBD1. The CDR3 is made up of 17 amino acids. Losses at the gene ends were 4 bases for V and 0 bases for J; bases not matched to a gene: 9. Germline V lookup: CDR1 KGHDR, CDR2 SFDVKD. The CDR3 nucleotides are TGTGCCACCAGTGACTCCGACAGGGGAGGAGTGAACACTGAAGCTTTCTTT. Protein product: CATSDSDRGGVNTEAFF.

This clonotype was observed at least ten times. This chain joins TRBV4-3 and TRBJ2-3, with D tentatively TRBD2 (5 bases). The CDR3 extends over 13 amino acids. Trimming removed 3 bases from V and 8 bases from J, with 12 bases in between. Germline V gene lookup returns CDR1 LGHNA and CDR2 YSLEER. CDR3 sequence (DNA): TGCGCCAGCAGCCAGCGTTACCGGGGTACGCAGTATTTT. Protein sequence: CASSQRYRGTQYF.

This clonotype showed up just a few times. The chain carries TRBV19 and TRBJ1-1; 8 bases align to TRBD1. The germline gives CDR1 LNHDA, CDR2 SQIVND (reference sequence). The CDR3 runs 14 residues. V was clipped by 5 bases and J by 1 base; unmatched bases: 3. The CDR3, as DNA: TGTGCCAGTAGTCAGGGACAGGAGAACACTGAAGCTTTCTTT. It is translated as CASSQGQENTEAFF.